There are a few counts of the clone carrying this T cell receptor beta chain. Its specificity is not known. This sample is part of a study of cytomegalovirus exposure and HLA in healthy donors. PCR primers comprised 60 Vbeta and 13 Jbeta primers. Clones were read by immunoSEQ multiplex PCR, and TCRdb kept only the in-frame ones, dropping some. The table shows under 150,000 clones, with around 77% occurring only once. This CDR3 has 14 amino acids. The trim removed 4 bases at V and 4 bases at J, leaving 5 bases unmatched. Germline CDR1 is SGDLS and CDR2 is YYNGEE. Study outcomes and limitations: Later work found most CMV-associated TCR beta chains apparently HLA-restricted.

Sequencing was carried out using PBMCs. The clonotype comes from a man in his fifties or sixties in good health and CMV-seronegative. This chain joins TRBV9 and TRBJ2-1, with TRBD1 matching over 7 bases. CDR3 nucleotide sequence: TGTGCCAGCAGCCGGGACAGAGTTTACAATGAGCAGTTCTTC. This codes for CASSRDRVYNEQFF.